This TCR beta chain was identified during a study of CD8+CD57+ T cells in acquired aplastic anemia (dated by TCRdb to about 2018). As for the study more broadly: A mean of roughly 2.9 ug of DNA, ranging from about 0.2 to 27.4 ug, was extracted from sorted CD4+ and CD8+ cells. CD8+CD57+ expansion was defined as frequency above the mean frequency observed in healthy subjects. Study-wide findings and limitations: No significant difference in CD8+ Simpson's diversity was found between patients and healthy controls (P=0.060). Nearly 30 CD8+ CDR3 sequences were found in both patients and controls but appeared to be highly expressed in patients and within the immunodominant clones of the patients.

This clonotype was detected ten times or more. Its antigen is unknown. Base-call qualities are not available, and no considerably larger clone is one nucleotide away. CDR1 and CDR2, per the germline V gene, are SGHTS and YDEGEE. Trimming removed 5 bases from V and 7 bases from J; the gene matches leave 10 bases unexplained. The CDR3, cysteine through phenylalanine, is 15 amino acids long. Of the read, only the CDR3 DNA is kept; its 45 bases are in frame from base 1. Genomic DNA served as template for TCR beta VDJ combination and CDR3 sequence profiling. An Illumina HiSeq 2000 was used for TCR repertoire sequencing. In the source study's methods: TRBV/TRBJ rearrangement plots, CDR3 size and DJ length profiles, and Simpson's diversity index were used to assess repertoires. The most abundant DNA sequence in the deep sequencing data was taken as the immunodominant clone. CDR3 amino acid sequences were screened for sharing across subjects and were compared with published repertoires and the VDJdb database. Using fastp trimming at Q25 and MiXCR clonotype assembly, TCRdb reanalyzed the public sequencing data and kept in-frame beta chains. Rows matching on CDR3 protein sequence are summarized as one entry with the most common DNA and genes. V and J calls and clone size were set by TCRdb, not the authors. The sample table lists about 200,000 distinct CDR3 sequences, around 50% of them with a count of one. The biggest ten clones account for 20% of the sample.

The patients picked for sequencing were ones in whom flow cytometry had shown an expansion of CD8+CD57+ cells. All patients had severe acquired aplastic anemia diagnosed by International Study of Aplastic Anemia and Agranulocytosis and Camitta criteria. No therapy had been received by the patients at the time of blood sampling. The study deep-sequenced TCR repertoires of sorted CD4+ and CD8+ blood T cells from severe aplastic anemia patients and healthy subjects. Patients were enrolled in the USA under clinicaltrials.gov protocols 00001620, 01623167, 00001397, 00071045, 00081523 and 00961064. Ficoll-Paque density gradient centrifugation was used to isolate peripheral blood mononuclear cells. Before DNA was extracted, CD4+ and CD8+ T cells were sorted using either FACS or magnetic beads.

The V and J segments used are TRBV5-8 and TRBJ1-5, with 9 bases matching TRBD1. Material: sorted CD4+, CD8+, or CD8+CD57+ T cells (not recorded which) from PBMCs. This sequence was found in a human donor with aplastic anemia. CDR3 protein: CASSFRDRALQPQHF. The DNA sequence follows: TGTGCCAGCAGTTTCCGGGACAGGGCGTTGCAGCCCCAGCATTTT.